The clone carrying this T cell receptor (beta chain) was observed a handful of times. Germline CDR1 reads SGDLS; CDR2 reads YYNGEE. The V and J ends lost 3 bases and 5 bases respectively, with 18 bases between them. The CDR3 consists of 15 residues. The sample comes from a study of technical replicates of blood from a handful of donors. This table comes from immunoSEQ multiplex PCR, and its TCRdb copy is limited to in-frame clones, with some not included. Here the sample spans 56,000 or so clones, more than 90% being singletons. Sequenced material: PBMCs. This chain uses TRBV9 with TRBJ2-7, with TRBD1 as a possible D gene (5 bases). This receptor was taken from a human donor in good health. Some clones in this sample may be carry-over from other donors' samples. CDR3: CASSAQGVTIHEQYF. CDR3 coding DNA: TGTGCCAGCAGCGCGCAAGGGGTTACAATTCACGAGCAGTACTTC.